These 9 T cell receptor beta chains originate from one sample sequenced in a study of spatial heterogeneity in lung cancer (dated by TCRdb to between 2019 and 2020). In the paper's terms, the time point label means: sample taken at primary tumor resection. What the research found in general, with its limitations: The tumor nonsynonymous mutation count correlated with the number of expanded alpha and beta TCRs within the tumor.

The method behind the library was 5' RACE. TCRdb records NextSeq 500 as the sequencer. TCRdb ran its own pipeline on the public reads, namely fastp trimming at Q25 and MiXCR clone calling, and kept in-frame beta chains. Each record represents a unique CDR3 protein, reported with the most common genes and DNA among its rows. Within this sample are nearly 10,000 distinct CDR3 sequences, with 6.3% of them counted one time only. Around 9.1% of the sample is in the top ten clones. These TCRs' antigens remain unknown. The sample here was lung tumor tissue, taken at surgery. All receptors derive from a male donor with early-stage non-small cell lung cancer.

In its sample, this clonotype ranks as medium-sized (0.01 to 0.1%). This beta chain came through as a stray read in a library set up for alpha chains, and its size says little. The rearrangement joins TRBV14 to TRBJ2-1, with no clear D. This CDR3 has 14 amino acids. V was shortened by 4 bases and J by 0 bases, with 7 bases between the two germline ends. The germline CDR1 and CDR2 sequences are SGHDN and FVKESK. The CDR3 loop reads CASSPANSYNEQFF. For the CDR3, the DNA is TGTGCCAGCAGCCCAGCCAACTCCTACAATGAGCAGTTCTTC.

This clonotype was found many times. This beta chain represents an off-target read in a library built for alpha chains; its size is of limited meaning. CDR3 in DNA: TGTGCCAGCAGCATCGGACAGAGCTACGAGCAGTACGTC. The encoded protein is CASSIGQSYEQYV. This chain joins TRBV5-4 and TRBJ2-7; TRBD1 is a possible D gene (6 bases). V was trimmed by 4 bases and J by 3 bases, leaving 11 bases between them. CDR1 is SGHNT, CDR2 YYREEE, per germline (reference sequence). This CDR3 contains 13 residues.

Many counts were recorded for this clonotype. A library prepared for alpha chains yielded this beta chain as an off-target read; its size is of little meaning. V and J are TRBV2 and TRBJ1-4; D is unresolved. Germline V gene lookup returns CDR1 SNHLY and CDR2 FYNNEI. The ends were cut back, 8 bases at V and 0 bases at J, with 10 bases in the middle. The CDR3 runs 14 residues. The CDR3 coding sequence is TGTGCCAGCGGCGCCGGCGCAACTAATGAAAAACTGTTTTTT. Translating gives CASGAGATNEKLFF. The entire variable domain, with the rest obtained from reference TRBV2 and TRBJ1-4, is as follows: EPEVTQTPSHQVTQMGQEVILRCVPISNHLYFYWYRQILGQKVEFLVSFYNNEISEKSEIFDDQFSVERPDGSNFTLKIRSTKLEDSAMYFCASGAGATNEKLFFGSGTQLSVL.

As concerns this clonotype: This may come from a read error, since a much larger clone is one base off. This beta chain is an off-target read within a library intended for alpha chains, so its frequency means little. The chain links TRBV15 to TRBJ1-6; D is unresolved. The CDR3 covers 15 residues. CDR1 is LNHNV, CDR2 YYDKDF, per germline (reference sequence). This CDR3 reads CAISRDKAVGSPLHF. In nucleotides, the CDR3 is TGTGCCATCAGCAGAGATAAGGCCGTCGGTTCACCCCTCCACTTT. The variable domain in full, completed from reference TRBV15 and TRBJ1-6, reads DAMVIQNPRYQVTQFGKPVTLSCSQTLNHNVMYWYQQKSSQAPKLLFHYYDKDFNNEADTPDNFQSRRPNTSFCFLDIRSPGLGDTAMYLCAISRDKAVGSPLHFGNGTRLTVT.

At least ten counts were recorded for this clonotype. Within a library made for alpha chains, this beta chain is off target, and its count is uninformative. V and J are TRBV20-1 and TRBJ2-5; the match to TRBD2 covers 9 bases. CDR1 and CDR2 (germline): DFQATT, SNEGSKA (reference sequence). The CDR3 consists of 14 residues. J was trimmed by 4 bases and V by 5 bases; bases with no gene match: 8. The CDR3 loop reads CSAPPGLAGETQYF. The CDR3 bases are TGCAGTGCTCCGCCGGGACTAGCAGGAGAGACCCAGTACTTC.

There are many counts of this clonotype. This beta chain is a stray read from a library made for alpha chains; its abundance is not meaningful. The chain joins TRBV28 to TRBJ1-3; 10 positions agree with TRBD1. V shed 6 bases, J shed 8 bases, and the junction held 10 bases outside the gene matches. The CDR3 is made up of 15 amino acids. CDR1 is MDHEN and CDR2 is SYDVKM in the germline V gene. CDR3 amino acids: CASSPHGQGEYTIYF. The CDR3 coding sequence is TGTGCCAGCAGCCCACACGGACAGGGGGAATACACCATATATTTT.

This clonotype was picked up many times. The size of this beta chain means little, since it is a stray read in a library made for alpha chains. The chain links TRBV6-5 to TRBJ2-3; D gene unclear. Germline CDR1 MNHEY, CDR2 SVGAGI. The CDR3 spans 14 residues. V lost 4 bases to trimming and J lost 0 bases, with 8 bases between them. The CDR3 nucleotides read TGTGCCAGCAGTTCACTTGCTAGCACAGATACGCAGTATTTT. As protein: CASSSLASTDTQYF.

This clonotype was seen at least ten times. The size of this beta chain means little, since it is a stray read in a library made for alpha chains. The CDR3 reads CASSFLQGAPGGYTF. For the CDR3, the DNA is TGTGCCAGCAGTTTTTTACAGGGGGCGCCGGGAGGCTACACCTTC. The chain uses TRBV2 and TRBJ1-2, with TRBD1 identical over 9 bases. The CDR3 runs to 15 residues. Germline-derived CDR1 and CDR2 are SNHLY and FYNNEI. V was pared by 5 bases and J by 8 bases, with 12 bases of the junction left unmatched.

A remark on this clonotype: This beta chain appears as a stray read in a library generated for alpha chains; its size is not informative. This chain connects TRBV20-1 to TRBJ2-2, with 8 positions matching TRBD1. Losses at the gene ends were 6 bases for V and 0 bases for J; bases not matched to a gene: 3. The CDR3 has 14 residues. CDR1 and CDR2 (germline): DFQATT, SNEGSKA (reference sequence). CDR3 sequence: CSATGGANTGELFF. CDR3 coding DNA: TGCAGTGCAACAGGGGGTGCGAACACCGGGGAGCTGTTTTTT.